This T cell receptor (beta chain) came from a study of T-cell memory formation after mild COVID-19. This clonotype was observed a handful of times. CDR3 length equals 14 residues. Germline CDR1 and CDR2: LGHNT and FRNRAP. V was pared by 6 bases and J by 4 bases, with 15 bases between. TCRdb independently ran MiXCR on the 5' RACE reads; one entry per CDR3 protein. The sample carries about 390,000 distinct CDR3 sequences, about a sixth recorded once. The sequencing input was PBMCs or a T cell subset sorted from them (not recorded which). J is TRBJ2-5 and V is TRBV12-5; the D is unclear. This sequence originates from a man aged 18-30 years who had mild COVID-19 (a few samples of this study predate the infection). Cell type and time point are not known. The CDR3 region is CASGKITAGETQYF. The CDR3 coding sequence is TGTGCTAGTGGAAAAATTACGGCAGGAGAGACCCAGTACTTC.